The rows below give T cell receptor beta chains drawn from one sample of a study of radiotherapy plus CTLA-4 blockade in lung cancer. This table comes from immunoSEQ multiplex PCR, and its TCRdb copy is limited to in-frame clones, with some not included. This table holds tens of thousands of clones, 65% to 80% found once. The sample here was peripheral blood, taken from a patient treated with radiotherapy plus ipilimumab. All receptors come from a human donor with non-small cell lung cancer who had a complete response to radiotherapy plus ipilimumab. Both conserved end residues are part of each CDR3. A D gene is named only where the DNA matches it firmly. Clone size appears in some rows only: once, few, many, or a class for an expanded clone.

clone size: NA
V gene: TRBV19
J gene: TRBJ2-2
D gene: NA
CDR3 DNA: TGTGCCAGTAGTATAGAGGTGACCGGGGAGGCAGGTGGGGAGCTGTTTTTT
CDR3 protein: CASSIEVTGEAGGELFF

clone size: NA
V gene: TRBV7-9
J gene: TRBJ1-1
D gene: NA
CDR3 DNA: TGTGCCAGCAGCTTAGAGGGCGGGAGCACTGAAGCTTTCTTT
CDR3 protein: CASSLEGGSTEAFF

clone size: NA
V gene: TRBV9
J gene: TRBJ2-6
D gene: TRBD1
CDR3 DNA: TGTGCCAGCAGCCCAGGGACAGCTGGGGCCAACGTCCTGACTTTC
CDR3 protein: CASSPGTAGANVLTF

clone size: once
V gene: TRBV10-1
J gene: TRBJ2-3
D gene: NA
CDR3 DNA: TGCGCCAGCAGTGAGTCTAGGAATTCAGATACGCAGTATTTT
CDR3 protein: CASSESRNSDTQYF

clone size: NA
V gene: TRBV9
J gene: TRBJ1-4
D gene: NA
CDR3 DNA: TGTGCCAGCAGCTCCTCGGGAGGGGCGGGTGAAAAACTGTTTTTT
CDR3 protein: CASSSSGGAGEKLFF

clone size: NA
V gene: TRBV27
J gene: TRBJ2-7
D gene: TRBD2
CDR3 DNA: TGTGCCAGCAGTCTAACTAGCGGGGGGATCTACGAGCAGTACTTC
CDR3 protein: CASSLTSGGIYEQYF

clone size: few
V gene: TRBV2
J gene: TRBJ2-3
D gene: NA
CDR3 DNA: TGTGCCAGCAGCGACCGAGGTGGGGGCAGCACAGATACGCAGTATTTT
CDR3 protein: CASSDRGGGSTDTQYF

clone size: NA
V gene: TRBV2
J gene: TRBJ1-1
D gene: TRBD1
CDR3 DNA: TGTGCCAGCCGCTGGGTGACAGGGGACACTGAAGCTTTCTTT
CDR3 protein: CASRWVTGDTEAFF

clone size: NA
V gene: TRBV10-3
J gene: TRBJ2-1
D gene: TRBD2
CDR3 DNA: TGTGCCATCAGTGACAGCGGGAGCACTTACAATGAGCAGTTCTTC
CDR3 protein: CAISDSGSTYNEQFF

clone size: once
V gene: TRBV4-1
J gene: TRBJ2-2
D gene: NA
CDR3 DNA: TGCGCCAGCAGCTGGTCCGGGGAGCTGTTTTTT
CDR3 protein: CASSWSGELFF

clone size: NA
V gene: TRBV4-3
J gene: TRBJ2-1
D gene: TRBD2
CDR3 DNA: TGCGCCAGCAGCCAAGGGACTAGCGGGGAATACAATGAGCAGTTCTTC
CDR3 protein: CASSQGTSGEYNEQFF

clone size: few
V gene: TRBV27
J gene: TRBJ1-1
D gene: TRBD1
CDR3 DNA: TGTGCCAGCAGTTCAAATCAGGGGGCCGCTGAAGCTTTCTTT
CDR3 protein: CASSSNQGAAEAFF

clone size: once
V gene: TRBV7-2
J gene: TRBJ2-5
D gene: TRBD2
CDR3 DNA: TGTGCCAGCAGCCTCCAGCGGGGGGCTGGGGAGACCCAGTACTTC
CDR3 protein: CASSLQRGAGETQYF

clone size: few
V gene: TRBV25-1
J gene: TRBJ1-2
D gene: NA
CDR3 DNA: TGTGCCAGCAGTCAACAGGGTGTTTTCTATGGCTACACCTTC
CDR3 protein: CASSQQGVFYGYTF

clone size: few
V gene: TRBV4-3
J gene: TRBJ2-7
D gene: TRBD2
CDR3 DNA: TGCGCCAGCAGCCAAGCCACTAGCGGGGGATCCTACGAGCAGTACTTC
CDR3 protein: CASSQATSGGSYEQYF

clone size: NA
V gene: TRBV7-2
J gene: TRBJ2-3
D gene: TRBD2
CDR3 DNA: TGTGCCAGCAGCTTGAGGGTAGCGGGAGCCACAGATACGCAGTATTTT
CDR3 protein: CASSLRVAGATDTQYF

clone size: NA
V gene: TRBV25-1
J gene: TRBJ1-1
D gene: NA
CDR3 DNA: TGTGCCAGCAAGGACAGCAAGGAAGCTTTCTTT
CDR3 protein: CASKDSKEAFF

clone size: NA
V gene: TRBV2
J gene: TRBJ2-3
D gene: NA
CDR3 DNA: TGTGCCAGCAGGGCCCCGGTGGGCCCAGATACGCAGTATTTT
CDR3 protein: CASRAPVGPDTQYF

clone size: once
V gene: TRBV19
J gene: TRBJ1-5
D gene: NA
CDR3 DNA: TGTGCCAGTAGTAAATGGGGGGGGAATCAGCCCCAGCATTTT
CDR3 protein: CASSKWGGNQPQHF

clone size: NA
V gene: TRBV7-9
J gene: TRBJ2-2
D gene: NA
CDR3 DNA: TGTGCCTCCGGGGAGCTGTTTTTT
CDR3 protein: CASGELFF

clone size: NA
V gene: TRBV6-1
J gene: TRBJ2-5
D gene: TRBD1
CDR3 DNA: TGTGCCAGCAGTGAGTACAGGGGGCGCGTCGAAGAGACCCAGTACTTC
CDR3 protein: CASSEYRGRVEETQYF

clone size: NA
V gene: TRBV5-6
J gene: TRBJ2-2
D gene: NA
CDR3 DNA: TGTGCCAGCAGCGACTACACCGGGGAGCTGTTTTTT
CDR3 protein: CASSDYTGELFF

clone size: NA
V gene: TRBV6-6
J gene: TRBJ1-3
D gene: NA
CDR3 DNA: TGTGCCAGCAGTTACTCAGGGGGGAGAGGAAACACCATATATTTT
CDR3 protein: CASSYSGGRGNTIYF

clone size: NA
V gene: TRBV30
J gene: TRBJ2-2
D gene: NA
CDR3 DNA: TGTGCCTGGAGTCAGGGCACCGGGGAGCTGTTTTTT
CDR3 protein: CAWSQGTGELFF

clone size: few
V gene: TRBV29-1
J gene: TRBJ2-1
D gene: NA
CDR3 DNA: TGCAGCGTTGCACTTCGCGGCTCCTACAATGAGCAGTTCTTC
CDR3 protein: CSVALRGSYNEQFF

clone size: NA
V gene: TRBV4-3
J gene: TRBJ2-1
D gene: TRBD2
CDR3 DNA: TGCGCCAGCAGCCAAGGGACTAGCGGTTCCTTCGGCAATGAGCAGTTCTTC
CDR3 protein: CASSQGTSGSFGNEQFF

clone size: NA
V gene: TRBV5-1
J gene: TRBJ2-5
D gene: TRBD1
CDR3 DNA: TGCGCCAGCAGCCGACAGGGGGCCCAAGAGACCCAGTACTTC
CDR3 protein: CASSRQGAQETQYF

clone size: NA
V gene: TRBV7-9
J gene: TRBJ1-2
D gene: NA
CDR3 DNA: TGTGCCAGCAGCCCCGGGCGGGCAAACTATGGCTACACCTTC
CDR3 protein: CASSPGRANYGYTF

clone size: NA
V gene: TRBV5-1
J gene: TRBJ2-3
D gene: NA
CDR3 DNA: TGCGCCAGCAGCTTGGACGGGCCCCCAGATACGCAGTATTTT
CDR3 protein: CASSLDGPPDTQYF

clone size: NA
V gene: TRBV9
J gene: TRBJ1-1
D gene: TRBD1
CDR3 DNA: TGTGCCAGCAGCGTAGTGGGACAGGGTGGAACTGAAGCTTTCTTT
CDR3 protein: CASSVVGQGGTEAFF

clone size: NA
V gene: TRBV10-3
J gene: TRBJ2-2
D gene: TRBD2
CDR3 DNA: TGTGCCATCAGTGGGAGCGGGAGGTCCACCGGGGAGCTGTTTTTT
CDR3 protein: CAISGSGRSTGELFF

clone size: NA
V gene: TRBV6-1
J gene: TRBJ1-5
D gene: NA
CDR3 DNA: TGTGCCACCCTCCGGGATAGCAATCAGCCCCAGCATTTT
CDR3 protein: CATLRDSNQPQHF

clone size: NA
V gene: TRBV19
J gene: TRBJ1-5
D gene: NA
CDR3 DNA: TGTGCCAGTAGATTAGAGCGCAATCAGCCCCAGCATTTT
CDR3 protein: CASRLERNQPQHF

clone size: NA
V gene: TRBV18
J gene: TRBJ1-1
D gene: NA
CDR3 DNA: TGTGCCAGCTCACCAGACCCCTTGAACACTGAAGCTTTCTTT
CDR3 protein: CASSPDPLNTEAFF

clone size: NA
V gene: TRBV29-1
J gene: TRBJ1-1
D gene: NA
CDR3 DNA: TGCAGCGTGGGTTCTGGGAACACTGAAGCTTTCTTT
CDR3 protein: CSVGSGNTEAFF

clone size: NA
V gene: TRBV4-1
J gene: TRBJ1-3
D gene: TRBD1
CDR3 DNA: TGCGCCAGCAGCCAAAGGGGGACAGGGAACTCTGGAAACACCATATATTTT
CDR3 protein: CASSQRGTGNSGNTIYF

clone size: NA
V gene: TRBV2
J gene: TRBJ2-5
D gene: NA
CDR3 DNA: TGTGCCAGCAGCCCTCGGGACACCCGGCAGGGGACCCAGTACTTC
CDR3 protein: CASSPRDTRQGTQYF

clone size: NA
V gene: TRBV6-5
J gene: TRBJ2-1
D gene: NA
CDR3 DNA: TGTGCCAGCAGTTCCCCGGACAGCTCCTACAATGAGCAGTTCTTC
CDR3 protein: CASSSPDSSYNEQFF

clone size: NA
V gene: TRBV7-9
J gene: TRBJ2-5
D gene: NA
CDR3 DNA: TGTGCCAGCAGCTTAAGGGCCGGCAGGGGAGAGCAAGAGACCCAGTACTTC
CDR3 protein: CASSLRAGRGEQETQYF

clone size: NA
V gene: TRBV15
J gene: TRBJ1-4
D gene: NA
CDR3 DNA: TGTGCCACCAGTTCTATGGGGGTGGGGGATGAAAAACTGTTTTTT
CDR3 protein: CATSSMGVGDEKLFF

clone size: NA
V gene: TRBV12-5
J gene: TRBJ2-7
D gene: NA
CDR3 DNA: TGTGCTAGTGGTCCCAGGGGACGTCTCACCTACGAGCAGTACTTC
CDR3 protein: CASGPRGRLTYEQYF

clone size: NA
V gene: TRBV6-1
J gene: TRBJ1-5
D gene: NA
CDR3 DNA: TGTGCCAGCAGACCCGCAGGGTCAAGCAATCAGCCCCAGCATTTT
CDR3 protein: CASRPAGSSNQPQHF

clone size: NA
V gene: TRBV5-1
J gene: TRBJ2-2
D gene: TRBD1
CDR3 DNA: TGCGCCAGCAGCTTGGCCGGGACAGGGAAGGGGATCGCCGGGGAGCTGTTTTTT
CDR3 protein: CASSLAGTGKGIAGELFF

clone size: few
V gene: TRBV30
J gene: TRBJ1-4
D gene: NA
CDR3 DNA: TGTGCCTGGTTGGGACAAAATGAAAAACTGTTTTTT
CDR3 protein: CAWLGQNEKLFF

clone size: NA
V gene: TRBV5-4
J gene: TRBJ2-5
D gene: TRBD2
CDR3 DNA: TGTGCCAGCAGCTTGTATGGGGAGGGGACCCAGTACTTC
CDR3 protein: CASSLYGEGTQYF

clone size: few
V gene: TRBV19
J gene: TRBJ1-2
D gene: NA
CDR3 DNA: TGTGCCAGTATATTGCAGCTGGGACACAGTATTGGCTACACCTTC
CDR3 protein: CASILQLGHSIGYTF